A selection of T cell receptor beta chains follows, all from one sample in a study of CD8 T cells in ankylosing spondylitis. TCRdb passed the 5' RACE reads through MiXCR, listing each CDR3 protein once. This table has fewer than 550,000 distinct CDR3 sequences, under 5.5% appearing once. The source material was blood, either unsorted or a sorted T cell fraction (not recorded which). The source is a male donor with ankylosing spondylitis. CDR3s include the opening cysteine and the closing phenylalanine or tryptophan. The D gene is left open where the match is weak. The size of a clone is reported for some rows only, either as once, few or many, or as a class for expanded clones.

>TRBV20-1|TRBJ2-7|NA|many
TGCAGTGCTAGAGGGACCTCAGGGGTCGAGCAGTACTTC
CSARGTSGVEQYF
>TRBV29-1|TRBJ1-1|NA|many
TGCAGCTATTCAGGGTTCATGAACACTGAAGCTTTCTTT
CSYSGFMNTEAFF
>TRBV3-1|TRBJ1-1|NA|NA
TGTGCCAGCAGCCAAGTTTCGGGGGGGGCTTTCTTT
CASSQVSGGAFF
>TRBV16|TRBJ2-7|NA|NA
TGTGCCAGCAGTAGCGCTGGGAGCTCCTACGAGCAGTACTTC
CASSSAGSSYEQYF
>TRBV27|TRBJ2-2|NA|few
TGTGCCAGCAGTTTATCCCTGGCCGGGGAGCTGTTTTTT
CASSLSLAGELFF
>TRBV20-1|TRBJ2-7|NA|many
TGCAGTGCTAGAGTCCCTTCAGGGGTCGAGCAGTACTTC
CSARVPSGVEQYF
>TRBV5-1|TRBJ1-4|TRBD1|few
TGCGCCAGCAGCCCAGACTCGGGACAGGGTGAAAAACTGTTTTTT
CASSPDSGQGEKLFF
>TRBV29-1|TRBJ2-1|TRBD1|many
TGCAGCGTTGAGGGGACAGGGGAGCAGTTCTTC
CSVEGTGEQFF
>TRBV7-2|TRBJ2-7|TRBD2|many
TGTGCCAGCAGCAGAGCGGGAACCTACGAGCAGTACTTC
CASSRAGTYEQYF
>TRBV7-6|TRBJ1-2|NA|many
TGTGCCAGCAGCTTAGGCCCCGGAGAACTCTATGGCTACACCTTC
CASSLGPGELYGYTF
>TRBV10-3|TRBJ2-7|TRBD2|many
TGTGCCATCACTGAAGATAGCGGGAGTAAGGACGAGCAGTACTTC
CAITEDSGSKDEQYF
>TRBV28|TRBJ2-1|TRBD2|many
TGTGCCAGCAGGACTAGCGGGAGGGGAAATGAGCAGTTCTTC
CASRTSGRGNEQFF
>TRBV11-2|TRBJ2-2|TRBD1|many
TGTGCCAGCAGGTTGCTCAGGGGGCGATCAACCGGGGAGCTGTTTTTT
CASRLLRGRSTGELFF
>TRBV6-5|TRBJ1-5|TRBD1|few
TGTGCCAGCAGTTTCACAGGGGTCAATCAGCCCCAGCATTTT
CASSFTGVNQPQHF
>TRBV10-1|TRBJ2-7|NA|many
TGCGCCAGCAGTGACATAGCGAGGGACGAGCAGTACTTC
CASSDIARDEQYF
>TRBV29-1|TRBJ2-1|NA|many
TGCAGCGTTTCAGGGAGCTCCTACAATGAGCAGTTCTTC
CSVSGSSYNEQFF
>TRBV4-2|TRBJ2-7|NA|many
TGTGCCAGCAGCCAAGGACAGGAGCAGTACTTC
CASSQGQEQYF
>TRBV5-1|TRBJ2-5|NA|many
TGCGCCAGCAGCTCGGGACAAGCCTGGGAAGAGACCCAGTACTTC
CASSSGQAWEETQYF
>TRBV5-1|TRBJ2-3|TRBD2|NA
TGCGCCAGCAGCTCAGGCACTAGCGCTATCACAGATACGCAGTATTTT
CASSSGTSAITDTQYF
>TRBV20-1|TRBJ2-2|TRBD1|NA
TGCAGTGCCCCAGACAGGGCTAGAACCGGGGAGCTGTTTTTT
CSAPDRARTGELFF
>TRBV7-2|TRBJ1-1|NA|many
TGTGCCAGCAGCTCCCGACCGAACACTGAAGCTTTCTTT
CASSSRPNTEAFF
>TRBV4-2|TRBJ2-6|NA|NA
TGTGCCAGCAGCCAAGATTGGACAGTCTCTGGGGCCAACGTCCTGACTTTC
CASSQDWTVSGANVLTF
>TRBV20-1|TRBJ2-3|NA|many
TGCAGTGCTCCTGACAGATTCACAGATACGCAGTATTTT
CSAPDRFTDTQYF
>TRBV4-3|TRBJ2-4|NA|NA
TGCGCCAGCAGCCAAGTCTTAGGATTGCCAGAGGGCAACATTCAGTACTTC
CASSQVLGLPEGNIQYF
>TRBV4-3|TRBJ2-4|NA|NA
TGCGCCAGCAGCCAGGAGACAGCCGGGGCGGCCAAAAACATTCAGTACTTC
CASSQETAGAAKNIQYF
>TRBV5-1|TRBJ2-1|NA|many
TGCGCCAGCAGCCCTTCGTCTAGTCTTGAGCAGTTCTTC
CASSPSSSLEQFF
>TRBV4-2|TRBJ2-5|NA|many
TGTGCCAGCAGCCAACACCAAGAGACCCAGTACTTC
CASSQHQETQYF
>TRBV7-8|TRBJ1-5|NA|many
TGTGCCAGCTCTATTAGCTGGGGGAGCCGGCAGCCCCAGCATTTT
CASSISWGSRQPQHF
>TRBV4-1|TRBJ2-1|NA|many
TGCGCCAGCAGCCTTATACACGTCCGAACCTCCTACAATGAGCAGTTCTTC
CASSLIHVRTSYNEQFF
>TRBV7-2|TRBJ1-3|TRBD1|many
TGTGCCAGCAGCCACCCGGGACAGGGGAACACCATATATTTT
CASSHPGQGNTIYF
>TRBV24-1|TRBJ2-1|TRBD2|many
TGTGCCACCAGTCAGCCGCGGGGGGGCCGGTGGTACGGCAATGAGCAGTTCTTC
CATSQPRGGRWYGNEQFF
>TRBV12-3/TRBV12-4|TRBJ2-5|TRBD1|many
TGTGCCAGCAGACCAACAGGGGTAGAGACCCAGTACTTC
CASRPTGVETQYF
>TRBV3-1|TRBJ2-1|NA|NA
TGTGCCAGCAGCCAGCGTTCCGGGACCCTTGGAAATGAGCAGTTCTTC
CASSQRSGTLGNEQFF
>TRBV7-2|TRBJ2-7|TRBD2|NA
TGTGCCAGCAGCTTATCTGTAGCGGGAAGCTCCTACGAGCAGTACTTC
CASSLSVAGSSYEQYF
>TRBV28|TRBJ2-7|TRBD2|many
TGTGCCAGCAGCCCCGGGGTAGCGGGGATCTACGAGCAGTACTTC
CASSPGVAGIYEQYF